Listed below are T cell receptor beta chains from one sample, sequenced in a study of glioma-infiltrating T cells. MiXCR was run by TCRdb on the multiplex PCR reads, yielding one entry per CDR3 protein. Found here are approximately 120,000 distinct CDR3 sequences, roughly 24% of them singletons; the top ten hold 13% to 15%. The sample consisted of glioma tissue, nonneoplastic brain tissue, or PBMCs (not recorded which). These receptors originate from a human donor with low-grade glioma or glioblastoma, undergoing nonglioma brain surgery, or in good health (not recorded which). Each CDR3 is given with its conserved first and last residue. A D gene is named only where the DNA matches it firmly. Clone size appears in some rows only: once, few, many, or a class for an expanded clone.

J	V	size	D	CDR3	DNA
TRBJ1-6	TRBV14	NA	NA	CASSPLDVDSPLHF	TGTGCCAGCAGCCCCCTGGACGTCGATTCACCCCTCCACTTT
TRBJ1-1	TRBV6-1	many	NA	CASSVWTEAFF	TGTGCCAGCAGTGTCTGGACTGAAGCTTTCTTT
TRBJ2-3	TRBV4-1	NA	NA	CASSQDFPGGADTQYF	TGCGCCAGCAGCCAAGATTTTCCTGGAGGGGCAGATACGCAGTATTTT
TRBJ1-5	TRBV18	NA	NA	CASSPSEDRNQPQHF	TGTGCCAGCTCACCTTCGGAGGACCGCAATCAGCCCCAGCATTTT
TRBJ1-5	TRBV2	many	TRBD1	CASSSPGQGNQPQHF	TGTGCCAGCAGCTCCCCGGGACAGGGAAATCAGCCCCAGCATTTT
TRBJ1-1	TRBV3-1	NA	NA	CASSQRKGTDYTEAFF	TGTGCCAGCAGCCAACGAAAAGGGACTGACTACACTGAAGCTTTCTTT
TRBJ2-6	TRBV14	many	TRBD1	CASSQLGQPTGANVLTF	TGTGCCAGCAGCCAACTGGGACAGCCTACTGGGGCCAACGTCCTGACTTTC
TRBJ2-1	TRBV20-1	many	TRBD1	CSATGTGDNNEQFF	TGCAGTGCTACCGGGACAGGGGATAACAATGAGCAGTTCTTC
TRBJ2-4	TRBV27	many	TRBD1	CASSLLGQGPHIQYF	TGTGCCAGCAGTTTACTGGGACAGGGTCCCCACATTCAGTACTTC
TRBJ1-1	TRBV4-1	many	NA	CASSPIRDPGVGAFF	TGCGCCAGCAGCCCAATCCGGGACCCAGGGGTGGGGGCTTTCTTT
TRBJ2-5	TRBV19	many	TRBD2	CASSIRTSSRETQYF	TGTGCCAGTAGTATCCGGACTAGCTCGCGGGAGACCCAGTACTTC
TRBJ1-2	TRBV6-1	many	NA	CASSYGERYGYTF	TGTGCCAGCAGTTATGGGGAGAGGTATGGCTACACCTTC
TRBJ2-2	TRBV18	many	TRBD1	CASSTRDRPFF	TGTGCCAGCTCTACACGGGACAGGCCGTTTTTT
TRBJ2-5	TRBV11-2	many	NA	CASSLYGSEQETQYF	TGTGCCAGCAGCTTATATGGGTCCGAACAAGAGACCCAGTACTTC
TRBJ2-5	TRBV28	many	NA	CASSLANRQETQYF	TGTGCCAGCAGTTTGGCGAACAGGCAAGAGACCCAGTACTTC